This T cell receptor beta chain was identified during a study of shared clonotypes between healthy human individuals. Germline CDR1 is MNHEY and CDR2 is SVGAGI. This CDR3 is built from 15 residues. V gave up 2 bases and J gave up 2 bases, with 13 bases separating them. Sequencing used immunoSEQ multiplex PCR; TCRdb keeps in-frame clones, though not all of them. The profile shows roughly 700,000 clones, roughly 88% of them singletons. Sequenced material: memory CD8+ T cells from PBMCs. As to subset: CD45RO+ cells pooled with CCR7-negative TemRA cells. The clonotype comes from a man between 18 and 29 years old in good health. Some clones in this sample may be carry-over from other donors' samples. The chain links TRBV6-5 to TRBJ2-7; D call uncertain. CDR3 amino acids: CASSYRSELTYEQYF. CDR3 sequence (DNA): TGTGCCAGCAGTTACAGGTCGGAGCTCACCTACGAGCAGTACTTC.